The 21 T cell receptor beta chains listed next were all sequenced from one sample in a study of beta chain features in type 1 diabetes. Points from the study as a whole: Shorter TCRB CDR3s, moderately but significantly so, were found in Type 1 diabetes patients in all four CD4+ subsets.

Of the isolated RNA, all was reverse transcribed, and so the sequenced material was expressed TCRB transcripts. Generated by immunoSEQ multiplex PCR, the TCRdb table keeps only in-frame clones and is missing some. Of nearly 350,000 clones listed, over 7% are singletons. No antigens are known for them. The sequenced sample consisted of central memory CD4+ T cells from blood. Receptor source: a man aged 25 to 40 with type 1 diabetes.

This clone appeared a few times. The rearrangement joins TRBV9 to TRBJ1-2; TRBD1 might be the D (5 bases). The CDR3 loop spans 15 amino acids. CDR1 is SGDLS and CDR2 is YYNGEE in the germline V gene. Trimming removed 3 bases at V and 1 base at J, with 13 bases between. CDR3 protein: CASSAGRDVNYGYTF. The CDR3 region has the DNA TGTGCCAGCAGCGCGGGACGGGATGTTAACTATGGCTACACCTTC.

The chain couples TRBV4-3 to TRBJ1-2, with TRBD1 as a possible D gene (6 bases). V shed 3 bases and J shed 1 base, with 15 bases lying between them. The CDR3 spans 16 residues. CDR1 is LGHNA, CDR2 YSLEER, per germline. CDR3 region: CASSQGGAQGNYGYTF. The DNA for the CDR3 is TGCGCCAGCAGCCAGGGAGGCGCACAGGGTAACTATGGCTACACCTTC.

This clone was observed a few times. The chain employs TRBV5-4 and TRBJ2-4, with TRBD1 identical over 8 bases. V lost 2 bases, J lost 8 bases, and 6 bases stayed unmatched. CDR3 size: 14 residues. CDR1 and CDR2 from the germline V gene are SGHNT and YYREEE (reference sequence). DNA for the CDR3: TGTGCCAGCAGCTTCGACAGGGGCCGGGACATTCAGTACTTC. This codes for CASSFDRGRDIQYF. Full variable domain (outside the CDR3, taken from reference TRBV5-4 and TRBJ2-4): ETGVTQSPTHLIKTRGQQVTLRCSSQSGHNTVSWYQQALGQGPQFIFQYYREEENGRGNFPPRFSGLQFPNYSSELNVNALELDDSALYLCASSFDRGRDIQYFGAGTRLSVL.

This chain joins TRBV7-2 and TRBJ2-5; possibly TRBD2 for D (6 bases). The V end lost 1 base, the J end lost 11 bases, and 14 bases lay between the germline ends. This CDR3 contains 13 residues. Germline-derived CDR1 and CDR2 are SGHTA and FQGNSA. The chain's CDR3 is CASSLGVAREQYF. The CDR3 nucleotides are TGTGCCAGCAGCTTAGGTGTAGCCCGGGAGCAGTACTTC.

Only a few counts were recorded for this clone. CDR3 nucleotide sequence: TGTGCCAGCAGCGCGATACAAGAGGGGCCCCTCCACTTT. It codes for CASSAIQEGPLHF. This chain links TRBV9 with TRBJ1-6; weak D call: TRBD1 (5 bases). CDR3 length: 13 amino acids. The V end was cut by 3 bases, the J end by 13 bases, with 14 bases between. Germline CDR1 reads SGDLS; CDR2 reads YYNGEE.

As regards this clone: Sequence at one end of the junction differs from germline and may be a read error. The rearrangement uses TRBV30 and TRBJ1-1, with 7 bases identical to TRBD1. The CDR3 contains 11 residues. The V gene's germline CDR1 is GTSNPN and CDR2 SVGIG (reference sequence). CDR3 residues: CAWSAGTEGFF. The DNA for the CDR3 is TGTGCCTGGAGTGCAGGGACAGAAGGTTTCTTT.

The V call is TRBV6-5, the J call TRBJ2-7; 8 bases are shared with TRBD2. J lost 0 bases, V lost 7 bases, and 2 bases had no gene match. The CDR3 covers 13 residues. Germline assignment: CDR1 MNHEY and CDR2 SVGAGI. The CDR3 region has the DNA TGTGCCAGCAATAGCGGGGCCTCCTACGAGCAGTACTTC. Its translation: CASNSGASYEQYF.

This chain connects TRBV5-1 to TRBJ2-5; no clear D gene. Germline V gives CDR1 SGHRS, CDR2 YFSETQ. Trimming shortened V by 2 bases and J by 5 bases, and 10 bases separated the two germline ends. CDR3 size: 13 residues. The CDR3 DNA reads TGCGCCAGCAGCTTCGCCCCACAGGAGACCCAGTACTTC. Translating it yields CASSFAPQETQYF.

V and J are TRBV29-1 and TRBJ1-2, with 10 bases fitting TRBD1. Germline lookup yields CDR1 SQVTM and CDR2 ANQGSEA. The CDR3 runs 14 residues. V dropped 2 bases and J dropped 5; count of bases not matched to a gene: 5. CDR3 bases: TGCAGCGTTGAACAGGCGGGACAGGGGTATGGCTACACCTTC. Its protein product is CSVEQAGQGYGYTF.

This sequence joins TRBV7-9 and TRBJ2-5, with 9 bases identical to TRBD2. There are 17 residues in the CDR3. Losses at the gene ends were 2 bases for V and 0 bases for J; bases not matched to a gene: 7. Germline assignment: CDR1 SEHNR and CDR2 FQNEAQ (reference sequence). CDR3 nucleotide sequence: TGTGCCAGCAGCTTAAACGGACTAGCGAAGTACCAAGAGACCCAGTACTTC. Protein: CASSLNGLAKYQETQYF.

This clone was picked up a small number of times. This chain uses TRBV6-5 with TRBJ1-2; D may be TRBD1 (5 bases). The germline gives CDR1 MNHEY, CDR2 SVGAGI. V lost 5 bases and J lost 4, with 14 bases in between. CDR3 size: 14 residues. This CDR3 is CASSIRELGYGYTF. Here the CDR3 DNA reads TGTGCCAGCAGTATCAGGGAGCTTGGCTATGGCTACACCTTC.

The V and J genes are TRBV18 and TRBJ2-1, with D unclear. The CDR3 spans 15 residues. The V end was cut by 3 bases, the J end by 5 bases, with 14 bases between. Germline V gene sequence: CDR1 KGHSH, CDR2 LQKENI. For the CDR3, the DNA is TGTGCCAGCTCACCGTACAGAAAAGATAACAATGAGCAGTTCTTC. This sequence encodes CASSPYRKDNNEQFF.

This clone was picked up a small number of times. The rearrangement uses TRBV7-9 and TRBJ2-5; unclear D gene. Germline-derived CDR1 and CDR2 are SEHNR and FQNEAQ (reference sequence). This CDR3 is 13 amino acids long. Trimming pared 1 base from V and 1 base from J, leaving 4 bases between. The CDR3 region is CASSLDPQETQYF. The CDR3 DNA reads as TGTGCCAGCAGCTTAGACCCCCAAGAGACCCAGTACTTC.

The chain combines TRBV7-2 with TRBJ2-3; TRBD2 matches at 10 bases. The CDR3 covers 16 residues. Germline lookup yields CDR1 SGHTA and CDR2 FQGNSA. V gave up 0 bases and J gave up 5 bases; unmatched junction bases: 5. For the CDR3, the DNA is TGTGCCAGCAGCTTAGCGGTCACTAGCGGGGTAGATACGCAGTATTTT. It encodes CASSLAVTSGVDTQYF.

This clone has more than one count but fewer than ten. CDR3 bases: TGTGCCATCAGTGACAGGGGACGTACTGAAGCTTTCTTT. Amino acid sequence: CAISDRGRTEAFF. This chain joins TRBV10-3 and TRBJ1-1, with D perhaps matching TRBD1 (6 bases). Trimming pared 3 bases from V and 5 bases from J, leaving 10 bases between. The CDR3 is 13 residues long. The germline V gene has CDR1 ENHRY and CDR2 SYGVKD.

The rearrangement joins TRBV5-6 to TRBJ2-5; maybe TRBD2 (5 bases). V was pared by 2 bases and J by 4 bases, with 9 bases between. CDR1 and CDR2 from the germline V gene are SGHDT and YYEEEE. The CDR3 contains 13 residues. In nucleotides, the CDR3 is TGTGCCAGCAGCTTAGCTCGGGGAGAGACCCAGTACTTC. This gives the protein CASSLARGETQYF.

This clone was observed a few times. CDR3 nucleotide sequence: TGTGCCAGCAGGTCGGGACAACACACAGATACGCAGTATTTT. It codes for CASRSGQHTDTQYF. This chain links TRBV11-2 with TRBJ2-3; tentative D call: TRBD1 (6 bases). V was pared by 6 bases and J by 2 bases, with 12 bases between. The CDR3 is 14 amino acids. Germline values: CDR1 SGHAT, CDR2 FQNNGV.

In nucleotides, the CDR3 is TGCGCCAGCAGCTTTTACCAAGAGACCCAGTACTTC. It yields the protein CASSFYQETQYF. This chain links TRBV5-1 with TRBJ2-5, with D hard to call. The CDR3 extends over 12 amino acids. Germline CDR1 SGHRS, CDR2 YFSETQ. V gave up 2 bases and J gave up 0 bases, with 2 bases separating them. Using reference TRBV5-1 and TRBJ2-5 for the parts outside the CDR3, the full variable domain is KAGVTQTPRYLIKTRGQQVTLSCSPISGHRSVSWYQQTPGQGLQFLFEYFSETQRNKGNFPGRFSGRQFSNSRSEMNVSTLELGDSALYLCASSFYQETQYFGPGTRLLVL.

DNA for the CDR3: TGTGCCAGCAGCTTTGGAGTACTGAACACTGAAGCTTTCTTT. Protein product: CASSFGVLNTEAFF. This chain uses TRBV7-8 with TRBJ1-1; D gene uncertain. V was cut by 3 bases and J by 0 bases, with 8 bases left in between. The CDR3 has 14 amino acids. Germline V gene data show CDR1 as SGHVS and CDR2 as FQNEAQ.

The genes are TRBV25-1 and TRBJ2-7, with D possibly called TRBD1 or TRBD2 (5 bases each). The CDR3 totals 16 residues. CDR1 MGHDK and CDR2 SYGVNS come from the germline V gene. The V end was cut by 2 bases, the J end by 0 bases, with 14 bases between. Written as DNA, the CDR3 is TGTGCCAGCAGTGAAGGGGGTGCAGGGCTCTCCTACGAGCAGTACTTC. It yields the protein CASSEGGAGLSYEQYF.

CDR3 sequence: CASSLASGRGYEQYF. The CDR3 coding sequence is TGTGCCAGCAGCTTGGCCAGTGGCAGGGGTTACGAGCAGTACTTC. The V call is TRBV5-6, the J call TRBJ2-7, with D possibly TRBD1 on 6 matching bases. This CDR3 is built from 15 residues. Trimming pared 0 bases from V and 4 bases from J, leaving 14 bases between. Germline V gives CDR1 SGHDT, CDR2 YYEEEE.